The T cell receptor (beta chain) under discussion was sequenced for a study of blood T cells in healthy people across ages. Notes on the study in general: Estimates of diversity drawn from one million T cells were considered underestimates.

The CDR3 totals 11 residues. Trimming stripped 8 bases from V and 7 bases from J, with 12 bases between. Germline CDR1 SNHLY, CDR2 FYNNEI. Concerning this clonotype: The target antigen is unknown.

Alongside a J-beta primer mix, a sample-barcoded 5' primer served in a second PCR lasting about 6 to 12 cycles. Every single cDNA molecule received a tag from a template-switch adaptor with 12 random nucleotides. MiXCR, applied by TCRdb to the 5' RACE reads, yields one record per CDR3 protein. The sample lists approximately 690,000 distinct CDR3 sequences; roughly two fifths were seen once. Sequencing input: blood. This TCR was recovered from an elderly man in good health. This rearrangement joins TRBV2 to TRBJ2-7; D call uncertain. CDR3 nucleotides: TGTGCCAGCTGTGGTTACAATGAGCAGTACTTC. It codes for CASCGYNEQYF.